These 25 T cell receptor beta chains share one sample of origin, sequenced in a study of blood T cell repertoires in COVID-19. Libraries were prepared by immunoSEQ multiplex PCR; TCRdb keeps only in-frame clonotypes and omits some of them. Of 100,000 to 120,000 clones in the sample, 85% were seen once. The sample comprised peripheral blood. The origin of the receptors is a man in his forties with acute or convalescent COVID-19.

Written as DNA, the CDR3 is TGTGCCAGCAGCGGGGGGGGCTACAATGAGCAGTTCTTC. It translates to CASSGGGYNEQFF. J is TRBJ2-1 and V is TRBV3-1 (or the pseudogene TRBV3-2); 7 bases are shared with TRBD2. This CDR3 region has 13 residues. Germline loops: CDR1 LGHDT, CDR2 YNNKEL (reference sequence). Trimming at V came to 5 bases and at J to 3 bases, leaving 1 base not matched to a gene.

The V call is TRBV7-2, the J call TRBJ2-2; D not certain. The CDR3 sequence is 16 residues long. The V gene's germline CDR1 is SGHTA and CDR2 FQGNSA. V lost 1 base and J lost 0, with 9 bases in between. The CDR3 region has the DNA TGTGCCAGCAGCTTAGGACACCTTTCGAACACCGGGGAGCTGTTTTTT. Translating gives CASSLGHLSNTGELFF.

The CDR3 region is CATSSGSVRPQHF. Here the CDR3 DNA reads TGTGCCACCAGTTCAGGGTCTGTTCGGCCCCAGCATTTT. The chain carries TRBV24-1 and TRBJ1-5, with D perhaps matching TRBD1 (5 bases). With 6 bases removed from V and 9 bases from J, the gap between germline ends came to 14 bases. In germline, CDR1 is KGHDR, CDR2 SFDVKD. The CDR3 sequence is 13 residues long.

The genes are TRBV24-1 and TRBJ2-3, with TRBD2 identical over 9 bases. The CDR3 runs to 18 residues. The V gene's germline CDR1 is KGHDR and CDR2 SFDVKD. Trimming removed 4 bases from V and 0 bases from J; junction bases left unmatched: 10. The CDR3 region is CATSEAKGAGGSTDTQYF. CDR3 DNA sequence: TGTGCCACCAGTGAAGCTAAAGGAGCGGGGGGCAGCACAGATACGCAGTATTTT.

DNA for the CDR3: TGTGCCAGCAGCCCGACAGGGGTCGACGAGCAGTACTTC. It is translated as CASSPTGVDEQYF. This chain links TRBV6-6 with TRBJ2-7, with 8 bases aligning to TRBD1. With 6 bases clipped from V and 5 bases from J, the junction kept 6 bases outside the gene matches. The CDR3 consists of 13 residues. CDR1 and CDR2 (germline): MNHNY, SVGAGI (reference sequence).

V and J are TRBV29-1 and TRBJ2-7; 7 bases line up with TRBD1. Germline V gene lookup returns CDR1 SQVTM and CDR2 ANQGSEA. Trimming removed 4 bases from V and 1 base from J; junction bases left unmatched: 4. CDR3 size: 13 residues. CDR3 bases: TGCAGCGTTGGGACAGGAGAATCCTACGAGCAGTACTTC. This sequence encodes CSVGTGESYEQYF.

The rearrangement joins TRBV24-1 to TRBJ2-3; 10 bases map to TRBD2. This CDR3 is 16 amino acids long. V was clipped by 7 bases and J by 4 bases; unmatched bases: 10. Germline V lookup: CDR1 KGHDR, CDR2 SFDVKD. The CDR3 coding sequence is TGTGCCACCAGAGAACGAGCGGGGGGGCTTTCAGATACGCAGTATTTT. It encodes CATRERAGGLSDTQYF.

This rearrangement joins TRBV7-9 to TRBJ1-3; D perhaps matches TRBD1 (5 bases). The V and J ends lost 4 bases and 3 bases respectively, with 10 bases between them. Germline-derived CDR1 and CDR2 are SEHNR and FQNEAQ (reference sequence). The CDR3 totals 14 residues. The CDR3 region is CASSSSGLGNTIYF. The CDR3 DNA is TGTGCCAGCAGCTCGTCGGGACTTGGAAACACCATATATTTT.

The chain links TRBV24-1 to TRBJ2-7, with D tentatively TRBD1 (6 bases). V was trimmed by 6 bases and J by 6 bases, leaving 17 bases between them. Looked up from germline, CDR1 is KGHDR and CDR2 is SFDVKD. This CDR3 region has 14 residues. CDR3 nucleotide sequence: TGTGCCACCAGTTCGGGACACGGGTCCCTCGAGCAGTACTTC. It yields the protein CATSSGHGSLEQYF.

The sample holds a few counts of this clone. J is TRBJ1-1 and V is TRBV7-9; 9 bases are a match to TRBD1. CDR3 length: 17 amino acids. Germline V gene data show CDR1 as SEHNR and CDR2 as FQNEAQ (reference sequence). V trimming: 4 bases; J trimming: 4 bases; junction bases outside the gene matches: 13. As DNA, the CDR3 is TGTGCCAGCAGCTCCCAACCCGGGACAGGGTTTTTCACTGAAGCTTTCTTT. Translating gives CASSSQPGTGFFTEAFF.

The rearrangement uses TRBV6-5 and TRBJ2-3; 11 bases match TRBD2. Germline V CDR1 and CDR2: MNHEY, SVGAGI. Germline trimming cut 3 bases from V and 4 bases from J; bases unmatched to any gene: 6. This CDR3 is built from 16 residues. CDR3 sequence reads: CASSYLPGLAADTQYF. As DNA, the CDR3 is TGTGCCAGCAGTTATCTTCCGGGACTAGCGGCAGATACGCAGTATTTT.

V and J are TRBV27 and TRBJ2-7, with TRBD1 matching 7 bases. The CDR3 sequence is 14 residues long. V dropped 1 base and J dropped 2; count of bases not matched to a gene: 2. The germline CDR1 and CDR2 sequences are MNHEY and SMNVEV (reference sequence). CDR3 nucleotides: TGTGCCAGCAGTTTATACAGGGGAACCTACGAGCAGTACTTC. It encodes CASSLYRGTYEQYF.

In this sample, this clone turned up once. The V call is TRBV5-6, the J call TRBJ1-2; perhaps TRBD1 as D (6 bases). V lost 0 bases and J lost 2, with 20 bases in between. This CDR3 is 18 amino acids long. The germline V gene has CDR1 SGHDT and CDR2 YYEEEE. The CDR3 protein is CASSLARDKGMNNYGYTF. The CDR3 DNA reads TGTGCCAGCAGCTTGGCCCGGGACAAGGGGATGAACAACTATGGCTACACCTTC.

The chain uses TRBV7-3 and TRBJ2-3; D is uncertain. The germline CDR1 and CDR2 sequences are SGHTA and FQGTGA. The V gene lost 6 bases and the J gene lost 6 bases, with 16 bases spanning the gap. This CDR3 is 14 amino acids long. The CDR3 DNA follows: TGTGCCAGCAGTTCGAATGTGGCCTCCGATACGCAGTATTTT. It is translated as CASSSNVASDTQYF.

The J gene is TRBJ2-3, the V gene TRBV4-1, with TRBD1 matching 9 bases. CDR1 and CDR2 (germline): MGHRA, YSYEKL. This CDR3 has 20 amino acids. V dropped 2 bases and J dropped 2; count of bases not matched to a gene: 17. The CDR3 sequence: CASSQLGTGPTNHPTDTQYF. Here the CDR3 DNA reads TGCGCCAGCAGCCAACTTGGGACAGGGCCAACGAACCACCCCACAGATACGCAGTATTTT.

J is TRBJ2-3 and V is TRBV4-1; 7 nucleotides align to TRBD2. Losses at the gene ends were 6 bases for V and 1 base for J; bases not matched to a gene: 10. CDR3 length equals 16 residues. The germline V gene encodes CDR1 MGHRA and CDR2 YSYEKL. For the CDR3, the DNA is TGCGCCAGCAGTCTCCAGGGAGGGGTGGGCACAGATACGCAGTATTTT. Translated: CASSLQGGVGTDTQYF.

With regard to this clone: The same CDR3 can be traced to other DNA sequences in this sample. The chain employs TRBV19 and TRBJ1-1, with TRBD1 identical over 7 bases. The ends lost 6 bases at V and 5 bases at J; junction bases unmatched: 6. Germline CDR1 and CDR2: LNHDA and SQIVND (reference sequence). This CDR3 contains 13 residues. CDR3 sequence: CASSSTRGTEAFF. CDR3 sequence (DNA): TGTGCCAGTAGCTCTACCAGGGGGACTGAAGCTTTCTTT. Filled out from reference TRBV19 and TRBJ1-1, the complete variable domain reads DGGITQSPKYLFRKEGQNVTLSCEQNLNHDAMYWYRQDPGQGLRLIYYSQIVNDFQKGDIAEGYSVSREKKESFPLTVTSAQKNPTAFYLCASSSTRGTEAFFGQGTRLTVV.

This chain links TRBV24-1 with TRBJ2-1, with 12 bases matching TRBD2. V was pared by 1 base and J by 7 bases, with 7 bases of the junction left unmatched. Germline V gives CDR1 KGHDR, CDR2 SFDVKD. This CDR3 is 17 amino acids long. The CDR3 region has the DNA TGTGCCACCAGTGATTTCCGGCTAGCGGGGGGGCGGAATGAGCAGTTCTTC. Translating gives CATSDFRLAGGRNEQFF.

This clone occurred once. The V call is TRBV9, the J call TRBJ1-2; D remains unclear. The germline V gene has CDR1 SGDLS and CDR2 YYNGEE. V shed 0 bases and J shed 2 bases, with 5 bases lying between them. The CDR3 length is 13 residues. For the CDR3, the DNA is TGTGCCAGCAGCGTAGGAGGGAACTATGGCTACACCTTC. As protein: CASSVGGNYGYTF.

This chain joins TRBV7-9 and TRBJ2-4; D possibly corresponds to TRBD2 (5 bases). The germline V and J ends were trimmed by 5 bases and 0 bases, with 14 bases remaining between them. Per germline, CDR1 SEHNR and CDR2 FQNEAQ (reference sequence). The CDR3 length is 16 residues. The CDR3 loop is CASSESGLIAKNIQYF. The CDR3 coding sequence is TGTGCCAGCAGCGAGAGCGGCCTAATAGCCAAAAACATTCAGTACTTC.

The chain joins TRBV7-2 to TRBJ2-1, with D maybe TRBD2 (5 bases). Trimming shortened V by 1 base and J by 4 bases, and 14 bases separated the two germline ends. This CDR3 comprises 16 residues. Germline values: CDR1 SGHTA, CDR2 FQGNSA. The CDR3 here is CASSLDPSGLYNEQFF. The CDR3 nucleotides read TGTGCCAGCAGCTTAGACCCTTCGGGGTTATACAATGAGCAGTTCTTC.

CDR3: CASSGASNTGELFF. In nucleotides, the CDR3 is TGTGCCAGTAGCGGTGCATCGAACACCGGGGAGCTGTTTTTT. The chain joins TRBV19 to TRBJ2-2; no clear D gene. Germline V CDR1 and CDR2: LNHDA, SQIVND (reference sequence). V was trimmed by 6 bases and J by 0 bases, leaving 8 bases between them. The CDR3 spans 14 residues.

The genes are TRBV9 and TRBJ2-1; D possibly corresponds to TRBD1 (5 bases). The germline CDR1 and CDR2 sequences are SGDLS and YYNGEE. Trimming took off 3 bases at V and 0 bases at J, with 19 bases between the two ends. There are 18 residues in the CDR3. The CDR3 nucleotides are TGTGCCAGCAGCGCTCCAGAGAGCCTACAGGCCTCCTACAATGAGCAGTTCTTC. Its protein product is CASSAPESLQASYNEQFF.

This chain joins TRBV5-4 and TRBJ2-2, with D possibly matching TRBD1 (5 bases). CDR3 size: 14 residues. V lost 4 bases and J lost 6, with 13 bases in between. CDR1 is SGHNT and CDR2 is YYREEE in the germline V gene (reference sequence). As DNA, the CDR3 is TGTGCCAGCAGCACGCAGACAGTGCCCGGGGAGCTGTTTTTT. This codes for CASSTQTVPGELFF.

The chain uses TRBV5-1 and TRBJ2-6; D perhaps matches TRBD1 (6 bases). This CDR3 region has 16 residues. Looked up from germline, CDR1 is SGHRS and CDR2 is YFSETQ. Trimming took 4 bases from V and 0 from J, leaving 11 bases between them. CDR3 sequence reads: CASSPTGVSGANVLTF. The DNA for the CDR3 is TGCGCCAGCAGCCCGACAGGAGTCTCTGGGGCCAACGTCCTGACTTTC. Drawing the rest from reference TRBV5-1 and TRBJ2-6, the complete variable domain is KAGVTQTPRYLIKTRGQQVTLSCSPISGHRSVSWYQQTPGQGLQFLFEYFSETQRNKGNFPGRFSGRQFSNSRSEMNVSTLELGDSALYLCASSPTGVSGANVLTFGAGSRLTVL.